This T cell receptor beta chain came from a study of T cells after yellow fever vaccination. TCRdb re-called the 5' RACE reads with MiXCR, one entry per CDR3 protein. The repertoire consists of hundreds of thousands of distinct CDR3 sequences, with around 12% occurring once and the leading ten covering 3.2%. The source of this sequence is a man in his late teens or twenties who received the YFV17D yellow fever vaccine. This specimen was CD4+ T cells sorted from PBMCs, taken 15 days after the yellow fever booster vaccination.

The CDR3, as DNA: TGTGCCAGCAGTTTTACCCCCCCGAATACGCAGTATTTT. Residues: CASSFTPPNTQYF. The V call is TRBV12-3 or TRBV12-4, the J call TRBJ2-3, with D unclear. V lost 3 bases and J 7 bases, leaving 11 bases between the germline ends. This CDR3 has 13 residues.